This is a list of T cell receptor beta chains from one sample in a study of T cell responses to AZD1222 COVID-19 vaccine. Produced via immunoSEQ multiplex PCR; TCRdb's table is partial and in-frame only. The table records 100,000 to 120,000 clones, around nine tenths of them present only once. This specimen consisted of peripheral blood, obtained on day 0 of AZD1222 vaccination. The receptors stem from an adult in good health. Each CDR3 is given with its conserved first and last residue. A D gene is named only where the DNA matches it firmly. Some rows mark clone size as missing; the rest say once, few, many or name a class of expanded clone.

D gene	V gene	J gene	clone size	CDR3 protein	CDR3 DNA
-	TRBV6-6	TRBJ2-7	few	CASSRQDTYEQYF	TGTGCCAGCAGTAGACAGGATACCTACGAGCAGTACTTC
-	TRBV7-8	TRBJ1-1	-	CASSVAGGSTEAFF	TGTGCCAGCAGCGTTGCCGGGGGAAGCACTGAAGCTTTCTTT
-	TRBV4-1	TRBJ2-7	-	CASSQAEVSSYEQYF	TGCGCCAGCAGCCAAGCTGAAGTAAGCTCCTACGAGCAGTACTTC
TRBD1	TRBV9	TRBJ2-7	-	CASSASGTGAHEQYF	TGTGCCAGCAGCGCCTCCGGGACAGGGGCCCACGAGCAGTACTTC
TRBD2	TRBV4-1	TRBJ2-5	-	CASSQGAGSGSRETQYF	TGCGCCAGCAGCCAGGGGGCCGGGAGCGGGAGCCGGGAGACCCAGTACTTC
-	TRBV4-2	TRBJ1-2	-	CASSQDEEVGWGYTF	TGTGCCAGCAGCCAAGATGAAGAAGTGGGGTGGGGCTACACCTTC
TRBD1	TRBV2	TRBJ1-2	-	CASSENQGVDGYTF	TGTGCCAGCAGTGAAAATCAGGGGGTGGATGGCTACACCTTC
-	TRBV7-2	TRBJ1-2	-	CASSPDRQNYGYTF	TGTGCCAGCAGTCCGGACAGACAAAACTATGGCTACACCTTC
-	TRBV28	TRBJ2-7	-	CASSFAGAPKEQYF	TGTGCCAGCAGCTTCGCGGGGGCCCCTAAAGAGCAGTACTTC
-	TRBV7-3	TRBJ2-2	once	CASSWGHPSTGELFF	TGTGCCAGCAGCTGGGGACATCCTTCCACCGGGGAGCTGTTTTTT
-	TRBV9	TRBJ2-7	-	CASSVSGTHEQYF	TGTGCCAGCAGCGTATCCGGGACCCACGAGCAGTACTTC
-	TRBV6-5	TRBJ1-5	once	CATSDGQPQHF	TGTGCCACCAGCGACGGTCAGCCCCAGCATTTT
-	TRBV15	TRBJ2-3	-	CATSRVFSTDTQYF	TGTGCCACCAGCAGAGTTTTTAGCACAGATACGCAGTATTTT
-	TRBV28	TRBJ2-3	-	CASSPPDTRDTQYF	TGTGCCAGCAGCCCACCCGATACACGGGATACGCAGTATTTT
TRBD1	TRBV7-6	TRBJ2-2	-	CASSSGQANTGELFF	TGTGCCAGCAGCTCCGGACAGGCCAACACCGGGGAGCTGTTTTTT
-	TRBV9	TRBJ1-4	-	CASSVGSGWATNEKLFF	TGTGCCAGCAGCGTAGGATCTGGTTGGGCAACTAATGAAAAACTGTTTTTT
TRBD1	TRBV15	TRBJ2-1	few	CATSRDLFIGQAGPNEQFF	TGTGCCACCAGCAGAGATCTATTTATAGGACAGGCCGGTCCCAATGAGCAGTTCTTC
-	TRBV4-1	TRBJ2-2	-	CASSLPPGMNTGELFF	TGCGCCAGCAGCCTCCCGCCTGGGATGAACACCGGGGAGCTGTTTTTT
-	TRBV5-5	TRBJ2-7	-	CASSLGSIRTASEQYF	TGTGCCAGCAGCTTGGGGTCAATTAGGACGGCGTCTGAGCAGTACTTC
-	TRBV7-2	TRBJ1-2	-	CASSFSAVNYGYTF	TGTGCCAGCAGCTTCTCCGCAGTCAACTATGGCTACACCTTC
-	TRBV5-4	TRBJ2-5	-	CASSFGGETQYF	TGTGCCAGCAGCTTCGGCGGGGAGACCCAGTACTTC
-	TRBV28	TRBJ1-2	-	CASSTPSRGINYGYTF	TGTGCCAGCAGTACCCCCTCGAGAGGTATAAACTATGGCTACACCTTC
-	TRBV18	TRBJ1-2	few	CASSPRGAGDYGYTF	TGTGCCAGCTCACCTCGGGGGGCTGGGGACTATGGCTACACCTTC
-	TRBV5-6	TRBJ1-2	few	CASSGPGANSNYGYTF	TGTGCCAGCAGCGGGCCCGGAGCCAACTCTAACTATGGCTACACCTTC
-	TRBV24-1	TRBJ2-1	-	CATSDWGQGRGENEQFF	TGTGCCACCAGTGATTGGGGGCAGGGCAGGGGAGAAAATGAGCAGTTCTTC
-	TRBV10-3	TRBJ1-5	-	CAIRGVGSNQPQHF	TGTGCCATCAGGGGGGTGGGGAGCAATCAGCCCCAGCATTTT
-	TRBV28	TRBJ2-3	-	CASSPGHTATADTQYF	TGTGCCAGCAGCCCAGGACACACGGCTACGGCAGATACGCAGTATTTT
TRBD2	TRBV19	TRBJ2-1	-	CASSMTSGKGSYNEQFF	TGTGCCAGTAGTATGACTAGCGGGAAAGGATCCTACAATGAGCAGTTCTTC
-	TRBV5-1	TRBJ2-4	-	CASSLVGEWNIQYF	TGCGCCAGCAGCTTGGTTGGGGAATGGAACATTCAGTACTTC
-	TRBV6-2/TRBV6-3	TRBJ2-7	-	CASSHLGGGANYEQYF	TGTGCCAGCAGTCACCTCGGTGGAGGGGCCAACTACGAGCAGTACTTC
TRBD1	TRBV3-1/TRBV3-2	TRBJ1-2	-	CASSEMGQGASYGYTF	TGTGCCAGCAGCGAAATGGGACAGGGGGCTAGCTATGGCTACACCTTC
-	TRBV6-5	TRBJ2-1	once	CASSLSGVINEQFF	TGTGCCAGCAGTCTCTCGGGAGTAATCAATGAGCAGTTCTTC
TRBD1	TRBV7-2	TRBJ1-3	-	CASSWAGGTGVDTIYF	TGTGCCAGCAGCTGGGCGGGGGGGACAGGGGTGGACACCATATATTTT
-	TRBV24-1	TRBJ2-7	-	CATSDGTEPYEQYF	TGTGCCACCAGTGATGGGACGGAACCCTACGAGCAGTACTTC
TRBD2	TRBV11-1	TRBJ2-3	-	CASRQEREWGTQYF	TGTGCCAGCCGGCAGGAGCGGGAATGGGGTACGCAGTATTTT
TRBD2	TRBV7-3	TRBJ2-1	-	CASSLTSGRDNEQFF	TGTGCCAGCAGCTTAACTAGCGGGAGGGACAATGAGCAGTTCTTC
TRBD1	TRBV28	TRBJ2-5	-	CASNQAGGTAGETQYF	TGTGCCAGCAATCAGGCAGGGGGAACGGCGGGAGAGACCCAGTACTTC
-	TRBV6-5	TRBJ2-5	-	CASSYSNRGTETQYF	TGTGCCAGCAGTTACTCGAATCGGGGCACAGAGACCCAGTACTTC
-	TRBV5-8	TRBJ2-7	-	CASSLGFRFTAGNEQYF	TGTGCCAGCAGCTTGGGGTTTCGGTTTACAGCCGGGAACGAGCAGTACTTC
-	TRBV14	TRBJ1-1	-	CASSHRGHLNTEAFF	TGTGCCAGCAGCCACCGGGGACACTTGAACACTGAAGCTTTCTTT
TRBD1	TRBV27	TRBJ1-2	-	CASSFSRGLYEGYTF	TGTGCCAGCAGTTTTTCTAGGGGGCTCTATGAGGGCTACACCTTC
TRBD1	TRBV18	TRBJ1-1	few	CASSPTLGQGNTEAFF	TGTGCCAGCTCACCAACCCTGGGACAGGGGAACACTGAAGCTTTCTTT
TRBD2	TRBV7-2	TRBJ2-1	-	CASSTSGGDNNEQFF	TGTGCCAGCAGCACTAGCGGGGGGGACAACAATGAGCAGTTCTTC
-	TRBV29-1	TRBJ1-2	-	CSVAYRTNYGYTF	TGCAGCGTTGCATACAGAACTAACTATGGCTACACCTTC
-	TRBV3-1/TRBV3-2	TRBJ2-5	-	CASSQGPRDHFYQETQYF	TGTGCCAGCAGCCAAGGGCCCCGGGACCACTTTTACCAAGAGACCCAGTACTTC